This T cell receptor (beta chain) was observed in a study of identical twins. The table lists this clonotype with a few counts. There were only healthy Caucasians among the donors. The CDR3 covers 12 residues. Per the germline V gene, CDR1 is SEHNR and CDR2 is FQNEAQ (reference sequence). Deletions cut 3 bases from V and 9 bases from J, with 6 bases between. Each CDR3 protein is one row after TCRdb ran MiXCR on the 5' RACE reads. The sample has 400,000 to 550,000 distinct CDR3 sequences, 13% to 15% seen once. The sample was also reused in another study, on yellow fever vaccine responses in identical twins.

This chain connects TRBV7-9 to TRBJ1-6; D gene unclear. The clonotype was recovered from a young woman in good health. The sequenced material came from CD4+ T cells sorted from blood. The CDR3 sequence: CASSFPASPLHF. In DNA, the CDR3 is TGTGCCAGCAGCTTTCCAGCTTCACCCCTCCACTTT.